What follows is one T cell receptor beta chain and its context. TCR beta libraries were built from RNA through three nested multiplex PCR rounds using modified ARM-PCR. Unique molecular identifiers were not described for the libraries. TCRdb re-called the multiplex PCR reads with MiXCR, one entry per CDR3 protein. Of 15,000 or so distinct CDR3 sequences listed, approximately 71% were seen once; the top ten hold around 48%. CDR1 and CDR2 (germline): SGHAT, FQNNGV. This CDR3 has 16 residues. Trimming removed 3 bases from V and 0 bases from J, with 11 bases in between. This entry comes from a study of tumor-infiltrating lymphocytes in glioblastoma multiforme.

Sequencing was done on a sample of brain tumor tissue. The chain couples TRBV11-2 to TRBJ2-2; D is undetermined. This sequence originates from a male donor with glioblastoma. The CDR3 loop is CASSFRQTTNTGELFF. Here the CDR3 DNA reads TGTGCCAGCAGCTTTCGCCAGACCACGAACACCGGGGAGCTGTTTTTT.